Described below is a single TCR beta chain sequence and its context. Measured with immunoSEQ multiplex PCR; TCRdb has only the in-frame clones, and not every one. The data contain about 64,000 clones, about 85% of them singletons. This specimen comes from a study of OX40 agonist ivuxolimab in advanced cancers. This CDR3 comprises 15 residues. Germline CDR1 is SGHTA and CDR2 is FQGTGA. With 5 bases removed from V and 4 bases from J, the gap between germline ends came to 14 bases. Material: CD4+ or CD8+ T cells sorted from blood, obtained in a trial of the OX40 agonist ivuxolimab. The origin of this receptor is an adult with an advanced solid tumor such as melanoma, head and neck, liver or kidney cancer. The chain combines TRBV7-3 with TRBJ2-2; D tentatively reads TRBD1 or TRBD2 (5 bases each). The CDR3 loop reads CASSRTGGTTGELFF. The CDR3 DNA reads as TGTGCCAGCAGCCGGACTGGGGGTACCACCGGGGAGCTGTTTTTT.